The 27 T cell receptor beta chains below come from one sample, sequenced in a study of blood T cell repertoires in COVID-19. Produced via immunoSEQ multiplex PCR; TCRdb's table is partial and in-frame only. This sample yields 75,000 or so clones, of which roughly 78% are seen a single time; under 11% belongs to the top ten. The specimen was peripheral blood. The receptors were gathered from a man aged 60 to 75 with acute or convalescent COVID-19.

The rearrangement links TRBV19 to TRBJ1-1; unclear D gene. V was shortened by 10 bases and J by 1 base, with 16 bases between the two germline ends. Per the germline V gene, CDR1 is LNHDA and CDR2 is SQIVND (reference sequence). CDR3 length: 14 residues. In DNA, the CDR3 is TGTGCCACCGCGGGTCTGAGGGCGAACACTGAAGCTTTCTTT. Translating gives CATAGLRANTEAFF.

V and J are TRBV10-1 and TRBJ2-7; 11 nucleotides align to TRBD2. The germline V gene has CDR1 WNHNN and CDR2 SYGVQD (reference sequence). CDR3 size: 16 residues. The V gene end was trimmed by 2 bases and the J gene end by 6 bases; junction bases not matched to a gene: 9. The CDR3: CASSEDLAGGSREQYF. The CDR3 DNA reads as TGCGCCAGCAGTGAGGATCTAGCGGGAGGCTCCCGCGAGCAGTACTTC.

CDR3 amino acids: CASSLWGGGTEAFF. CDR3 coding DNA: TGTGCCAGCAGCTTATGGGGCGGAGGGACTGAAGCTTTCTTT. The chain links TRBV7-3 to TRBJ1-1; the D gene is possibly TRBD1 (5 bases). V was pared by 2 bases and J by 5 bases, with 12 bases between. CDR3 length: 14 residues. Germline V gene data show CDR1 as SGHTA and CDR2 as FQGTGA.

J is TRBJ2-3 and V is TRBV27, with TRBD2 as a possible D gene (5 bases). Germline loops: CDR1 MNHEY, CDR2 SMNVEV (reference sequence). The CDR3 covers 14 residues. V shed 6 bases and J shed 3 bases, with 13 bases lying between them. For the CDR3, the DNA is TGTGCCAGCAGCGACTACCCTAGGACAGATACGCAGTATTTT. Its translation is CASSDYPRTDTQYF.

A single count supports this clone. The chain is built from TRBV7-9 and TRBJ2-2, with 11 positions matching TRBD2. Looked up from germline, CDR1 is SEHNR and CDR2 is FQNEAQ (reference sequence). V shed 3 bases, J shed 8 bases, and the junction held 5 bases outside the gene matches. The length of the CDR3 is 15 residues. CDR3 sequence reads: CASSFTGLAAGELFF. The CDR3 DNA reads TGTGCCAGCAGCTTTACGGGACTAGCGGCTGGGGAGCTGTTTTTT.

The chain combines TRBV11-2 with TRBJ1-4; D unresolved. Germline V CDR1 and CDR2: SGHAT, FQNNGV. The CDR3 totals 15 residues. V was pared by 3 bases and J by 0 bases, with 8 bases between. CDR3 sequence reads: CASSFSGSTNEKLFF. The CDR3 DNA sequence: TGTGCCAGCAGCTTCTCGGGGTCAACTAATGAAAAACTGTTTTTT.

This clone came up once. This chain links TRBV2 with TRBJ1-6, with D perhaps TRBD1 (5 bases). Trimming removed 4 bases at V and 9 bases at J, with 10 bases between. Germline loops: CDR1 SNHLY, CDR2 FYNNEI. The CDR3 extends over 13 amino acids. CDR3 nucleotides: TGTGCCAGCAGTGGTGGGACTACTTCACCCCTCCACTTT. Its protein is CASSGGTTSPLHF.

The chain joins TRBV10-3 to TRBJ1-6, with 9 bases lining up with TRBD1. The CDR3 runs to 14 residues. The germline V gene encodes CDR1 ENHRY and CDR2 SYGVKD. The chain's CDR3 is CAIESGTGRSPLHF. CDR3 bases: TGTGCGATCGAGTCCGGGACAGGGCGATCACCCCTCCACTTT.

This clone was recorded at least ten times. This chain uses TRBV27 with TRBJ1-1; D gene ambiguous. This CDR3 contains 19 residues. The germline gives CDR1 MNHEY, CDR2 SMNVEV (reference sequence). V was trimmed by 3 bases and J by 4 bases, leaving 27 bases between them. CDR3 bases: TGTGCCAGCAGTTTTTCTATTGTGGCTAAAAGAGGTCGAGGCACTGAAGCTTTCTTT. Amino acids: CASSFSIVAKRGRGTEAFF.

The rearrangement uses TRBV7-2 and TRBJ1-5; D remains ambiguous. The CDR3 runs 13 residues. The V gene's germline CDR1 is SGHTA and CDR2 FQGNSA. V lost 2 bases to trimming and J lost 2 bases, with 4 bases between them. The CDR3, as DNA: TGTGCCAGCAGCTTACAGGGCAATCAGCCCCAGCATTTT. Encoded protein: CASSLQGNQPQHF.

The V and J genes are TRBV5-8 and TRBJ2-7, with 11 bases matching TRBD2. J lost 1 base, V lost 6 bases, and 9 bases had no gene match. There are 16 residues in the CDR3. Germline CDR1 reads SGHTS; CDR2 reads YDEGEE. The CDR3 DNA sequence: TGTGCCAGCATTGGTCTAGCGGGAGGTGGTTCCTACGAGCAGTACTTC. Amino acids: CASIGLAGGGSYEQYF.

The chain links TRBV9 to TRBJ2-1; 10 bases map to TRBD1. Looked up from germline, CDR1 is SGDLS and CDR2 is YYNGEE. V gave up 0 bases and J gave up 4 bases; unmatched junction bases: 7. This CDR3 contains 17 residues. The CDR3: CASSVDQGQGFYNEQFF. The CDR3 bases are TGTGCCAGCAGCGTAGATCAGGGACAGGGGTTTTACAATGAGCAGTTCTTC.

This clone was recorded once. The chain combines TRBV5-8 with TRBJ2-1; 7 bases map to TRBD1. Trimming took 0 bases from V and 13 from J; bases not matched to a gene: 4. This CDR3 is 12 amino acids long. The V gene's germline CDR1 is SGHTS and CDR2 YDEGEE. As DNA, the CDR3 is TGTGCCAGCAGCTTGGAGACAGGGTCCCAGTTCTTC. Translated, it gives CASSLETGSQFF.

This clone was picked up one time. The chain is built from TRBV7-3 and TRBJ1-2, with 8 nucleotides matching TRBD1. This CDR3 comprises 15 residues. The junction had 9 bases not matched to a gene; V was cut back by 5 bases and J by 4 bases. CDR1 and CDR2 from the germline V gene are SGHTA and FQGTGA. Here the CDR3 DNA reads TGTGCCAGCAGCCCCGGGGACAGGTCGGGCTATGGCTACACCTTC. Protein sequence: CASSPGDRSGYGYTF.

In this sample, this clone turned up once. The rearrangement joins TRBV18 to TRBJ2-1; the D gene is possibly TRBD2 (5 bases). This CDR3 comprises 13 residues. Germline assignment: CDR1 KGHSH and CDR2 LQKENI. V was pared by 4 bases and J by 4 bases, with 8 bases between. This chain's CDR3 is CASSLDWYNEQFF. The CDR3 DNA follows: TGTGCCAGCTCACTGGACTGGTACAATGAGCAGTTCTTC.

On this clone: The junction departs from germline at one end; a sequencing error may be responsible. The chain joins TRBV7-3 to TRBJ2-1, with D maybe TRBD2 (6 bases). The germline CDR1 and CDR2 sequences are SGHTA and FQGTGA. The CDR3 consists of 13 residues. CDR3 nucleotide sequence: TGTGCCAGCAGCCTAACTAGCTCCAATGAGCAGTTCTTC. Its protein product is CASSLTSSNEQFF.

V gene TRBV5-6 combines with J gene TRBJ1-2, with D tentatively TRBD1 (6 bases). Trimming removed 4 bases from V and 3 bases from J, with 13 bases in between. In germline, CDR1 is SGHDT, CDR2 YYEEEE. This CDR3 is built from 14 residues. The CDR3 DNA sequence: TGTGCCAGCAGCAGTACAGGGATGGACTATGGCTACACCTTC. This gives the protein CASSSTGMDYGYTF.

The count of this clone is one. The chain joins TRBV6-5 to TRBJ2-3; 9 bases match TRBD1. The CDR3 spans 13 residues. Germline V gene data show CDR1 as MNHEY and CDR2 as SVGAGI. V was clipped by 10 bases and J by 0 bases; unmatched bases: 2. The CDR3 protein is CATGQGSTDTQYF. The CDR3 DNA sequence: TGTGCCACCGGACAGGGGAGCACAGATACGCAGTATTTT.

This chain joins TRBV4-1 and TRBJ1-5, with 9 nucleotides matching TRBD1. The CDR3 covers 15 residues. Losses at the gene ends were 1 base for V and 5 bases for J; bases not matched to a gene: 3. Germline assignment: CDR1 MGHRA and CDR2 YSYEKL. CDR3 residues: CASSQGDRDHQPQHF. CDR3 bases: TGCGCCAGCAGCCAAGGGGACAGGGACCATCAGCCCCAGCATTTT.

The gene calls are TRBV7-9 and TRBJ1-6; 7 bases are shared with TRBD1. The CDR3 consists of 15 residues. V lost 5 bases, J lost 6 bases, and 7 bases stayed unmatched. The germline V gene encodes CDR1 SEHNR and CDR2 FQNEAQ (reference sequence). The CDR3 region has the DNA TGTGCCAGCAGCCCCGGGGACAGTCTTAATTCACCCCTCCACTTT. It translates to CASSPGDSLNSPLHF.

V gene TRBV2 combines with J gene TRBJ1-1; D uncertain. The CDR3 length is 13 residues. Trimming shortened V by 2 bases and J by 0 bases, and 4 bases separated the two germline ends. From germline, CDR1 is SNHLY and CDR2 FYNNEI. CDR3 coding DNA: TGTGCCAGCAGTGAACAGTTGAACACTGAAGCTTTCTTT. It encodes CASSEQLNTEAFF.

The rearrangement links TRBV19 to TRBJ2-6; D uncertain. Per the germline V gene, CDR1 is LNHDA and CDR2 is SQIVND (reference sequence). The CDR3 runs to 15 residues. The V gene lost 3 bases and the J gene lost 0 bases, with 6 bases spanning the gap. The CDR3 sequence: CASSIPGSGANVLTF. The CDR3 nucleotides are TGTGCCAGTAGTATCCCAGGCTCTGGGGCCAACGTCCTGACTTTC.

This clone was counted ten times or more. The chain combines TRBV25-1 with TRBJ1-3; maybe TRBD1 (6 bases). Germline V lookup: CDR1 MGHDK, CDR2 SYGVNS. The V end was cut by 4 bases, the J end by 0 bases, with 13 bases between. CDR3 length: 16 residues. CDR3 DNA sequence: TGTGCCAGCAGTGCAAACCAGGGGATCTCTGGAAACACCATATATTTT. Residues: CASSANQGISGNTIYF.

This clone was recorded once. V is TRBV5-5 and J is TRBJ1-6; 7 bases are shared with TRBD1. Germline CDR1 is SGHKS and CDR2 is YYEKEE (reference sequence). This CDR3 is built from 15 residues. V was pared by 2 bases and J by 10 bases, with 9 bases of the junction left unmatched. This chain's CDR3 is CASSLQGQLASPLHF. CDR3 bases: TGTGCCAGCAGCTTACAGGGGCAATTAGCATCACCCCTCCACTTT.

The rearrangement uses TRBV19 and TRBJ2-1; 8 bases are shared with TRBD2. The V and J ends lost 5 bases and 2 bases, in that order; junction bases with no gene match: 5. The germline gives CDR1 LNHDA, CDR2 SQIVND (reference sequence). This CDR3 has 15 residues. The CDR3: CASSLAGRAYNEQFF. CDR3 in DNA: TGTGCCAGTAGTTTAGCGGGAAGGGCCTACAATGAGCAGTTCTTC.

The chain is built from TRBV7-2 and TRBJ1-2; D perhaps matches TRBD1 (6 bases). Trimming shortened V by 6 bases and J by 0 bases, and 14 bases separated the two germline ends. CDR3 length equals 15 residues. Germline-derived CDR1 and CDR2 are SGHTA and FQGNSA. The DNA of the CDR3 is TGTGCCAGCAGTCAGGGGTACGGGTCTAACTATGGCTACACCTTC. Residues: CASSQGYGSNYGYTF.

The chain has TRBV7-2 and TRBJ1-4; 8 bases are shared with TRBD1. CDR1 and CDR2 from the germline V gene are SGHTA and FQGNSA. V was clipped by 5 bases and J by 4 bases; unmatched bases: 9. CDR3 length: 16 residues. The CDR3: CASSLLGGQGNEKLFF. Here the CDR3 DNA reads TGTGCCAGCAGCCTCCTTGGAGGACAGGGTAATGAAAAACTGTTTTTT. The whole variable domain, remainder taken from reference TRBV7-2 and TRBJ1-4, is GAGVSQSPSNKVTEKGKDVELRCDPISGHTALYWYRQSLGQGLEFLIYFQGNSAPDKSGLPSDRFSAERTGGSVSTLTIQRTQQEDSAVYLCASSLLGGQGNEKLFFGSGTQLSVL.